What follows describes a single T cell receptor beta chain. Its antigen is not known. Repertoires were generated with immunoSEQ multiplex PCR, while TCRdb's copy carries only in-frame clones and drops some. The sample lists around 99,000 clones, around 91% occurring once. The data derive from a study of T cell responses to AZD1222 COVID-19 vaccine. Study background: Second doses were pooled across both intervals (about 4 or about 12 weeks).

Findings of the study overall: Donors were largely white British and mainly female; clonal diversity was possibly underestimated.

This CDR3 is built from 13 residues. Deletions cut 1 base from V and 8 bases from J, with 9 bases between. Source: peripheral blood, taken on day 0 of AZD1222 vaccination. V is TRBV12-3 or TRBV12-4 and J is TRBJ2-1, with a weak D call TRBD2 (5 bases). The clonotype was recovered from an adult in good health. The CDR3 region has the DNA TGTGCCAGCAGTTTAGGGACTTCCGATGAGCAGTTCTTC. It specifies CASSLGTSDEQFF.